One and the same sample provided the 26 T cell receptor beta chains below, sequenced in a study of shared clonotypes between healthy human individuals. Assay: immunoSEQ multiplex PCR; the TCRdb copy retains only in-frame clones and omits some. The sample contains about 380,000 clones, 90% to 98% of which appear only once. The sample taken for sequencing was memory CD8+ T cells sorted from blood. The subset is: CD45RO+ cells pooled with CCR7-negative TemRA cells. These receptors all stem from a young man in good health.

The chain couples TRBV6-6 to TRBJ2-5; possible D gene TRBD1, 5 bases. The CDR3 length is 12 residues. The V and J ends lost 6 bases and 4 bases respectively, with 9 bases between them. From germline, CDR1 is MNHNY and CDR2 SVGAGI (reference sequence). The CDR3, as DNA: TGTGCCAGCAGGCGCAGGGTAGAGACCCAGTACTTC. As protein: CASRRRVETQYF.

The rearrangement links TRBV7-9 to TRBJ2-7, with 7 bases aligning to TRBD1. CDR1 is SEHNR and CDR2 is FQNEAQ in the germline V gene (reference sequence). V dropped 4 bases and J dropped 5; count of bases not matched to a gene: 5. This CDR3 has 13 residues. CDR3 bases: TGTGCCAGCAGCTCCACAGGGGCTCACGAGCAGTACTTC. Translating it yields CASSSTGAHEQYF.

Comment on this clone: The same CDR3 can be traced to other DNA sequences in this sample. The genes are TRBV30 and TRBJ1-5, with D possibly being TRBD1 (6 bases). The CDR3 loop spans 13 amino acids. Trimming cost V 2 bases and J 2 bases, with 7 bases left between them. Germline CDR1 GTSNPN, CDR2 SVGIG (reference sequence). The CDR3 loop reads CAWSRQGNQPQHF. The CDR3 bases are TGTGCCTGGAGTAGACAGGGCAATCAGCCCCAGCATTTT.

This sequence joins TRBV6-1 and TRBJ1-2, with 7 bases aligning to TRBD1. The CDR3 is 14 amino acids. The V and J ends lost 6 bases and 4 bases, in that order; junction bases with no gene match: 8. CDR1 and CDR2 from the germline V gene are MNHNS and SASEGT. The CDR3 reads CASSLTGQGYGYTF. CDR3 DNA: TGTGCCAGCAGCCTGACAGGGCAGGGCTATGGCTACACCTTC.

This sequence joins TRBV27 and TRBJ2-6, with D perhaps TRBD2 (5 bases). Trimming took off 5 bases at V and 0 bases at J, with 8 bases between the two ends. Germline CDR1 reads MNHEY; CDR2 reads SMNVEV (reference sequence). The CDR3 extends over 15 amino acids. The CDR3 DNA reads TGTGCCAGCAGTAGGGCGGGCTCTGGGGCCAACGTCCTGACTTTC. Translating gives CASSRAGSGANVLTF.

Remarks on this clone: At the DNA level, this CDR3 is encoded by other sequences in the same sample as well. The CDR3 nucleotides are TGTGCCAGCAGCTTAGCTCGAGAGACCCAGTACTTC. It encodes CASSLARETQYF. This chain joins TRBV11-2 and TRBJ2-5, with D unresolved. The length of the CDR3 is 12 residues. CDR1 SGHAT and CDR2 FQNNGV come from the germline V gene. Trimming stripped 1 base from V and 4 bases from J, with 4 bases between.

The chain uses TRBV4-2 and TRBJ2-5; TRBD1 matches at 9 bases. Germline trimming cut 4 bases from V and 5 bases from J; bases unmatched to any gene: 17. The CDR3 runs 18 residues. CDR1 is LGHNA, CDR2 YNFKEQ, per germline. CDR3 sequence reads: CASSPIPLRQGVKETQYF. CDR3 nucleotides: TGTGCCAGCAGCCCCATACCTCTCCGACAGGGGGTGAAGGAGACCCAGTACTTC.

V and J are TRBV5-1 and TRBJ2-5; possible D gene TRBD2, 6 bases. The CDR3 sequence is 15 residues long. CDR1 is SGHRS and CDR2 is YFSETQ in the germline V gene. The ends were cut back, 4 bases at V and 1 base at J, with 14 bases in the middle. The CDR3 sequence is CASSPGAGPQETQYF. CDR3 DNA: TGCGCCAGCAGCCCGGGAGCGGGCCCCCAAGAGACCCAGTACTTC.

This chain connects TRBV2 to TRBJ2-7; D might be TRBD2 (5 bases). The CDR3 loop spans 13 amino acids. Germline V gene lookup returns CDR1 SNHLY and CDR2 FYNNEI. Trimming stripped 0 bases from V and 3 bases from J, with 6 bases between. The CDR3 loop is CASSEARGYEQYF. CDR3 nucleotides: TGTGCCAGCAGTGAAGCCCGGGGCTACGAGCAGTACTTC.

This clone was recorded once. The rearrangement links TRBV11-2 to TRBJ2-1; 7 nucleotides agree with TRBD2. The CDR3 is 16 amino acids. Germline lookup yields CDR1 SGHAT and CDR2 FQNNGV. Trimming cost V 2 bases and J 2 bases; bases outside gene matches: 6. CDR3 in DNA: TGTGCCAGCAGCTTACAGGCTAGCGGAGCCTACAATGAGCAGTTCTTC. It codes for CASSLQASGAYNEQFF.

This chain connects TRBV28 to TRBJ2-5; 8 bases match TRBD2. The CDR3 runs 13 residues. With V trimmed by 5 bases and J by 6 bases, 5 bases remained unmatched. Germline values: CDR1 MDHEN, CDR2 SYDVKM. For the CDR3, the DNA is TGTGCCAGCAGTAGCGGGAGCTCACAGACCCAGTACTTC. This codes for CASSSGSSQTQYF.

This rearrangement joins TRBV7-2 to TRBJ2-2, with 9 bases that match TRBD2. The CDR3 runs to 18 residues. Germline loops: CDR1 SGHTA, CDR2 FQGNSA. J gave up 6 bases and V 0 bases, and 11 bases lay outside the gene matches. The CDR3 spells CASSLAPSGMAQAGELFF. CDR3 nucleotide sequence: TGTGCCAGCAGCTTAGCCCCTAGCGGGATGGCGCAGGCCGGGGAGCTGTTTTTT.

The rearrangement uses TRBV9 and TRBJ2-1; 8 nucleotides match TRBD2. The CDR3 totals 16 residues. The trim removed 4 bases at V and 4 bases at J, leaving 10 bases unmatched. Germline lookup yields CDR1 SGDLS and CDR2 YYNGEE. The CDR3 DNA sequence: TGTGCCAGCAGCCCACCGGGACTAGAAAGGTACAATGAGCAGTTCTTC. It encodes CASSPPGLERYNEQFF.

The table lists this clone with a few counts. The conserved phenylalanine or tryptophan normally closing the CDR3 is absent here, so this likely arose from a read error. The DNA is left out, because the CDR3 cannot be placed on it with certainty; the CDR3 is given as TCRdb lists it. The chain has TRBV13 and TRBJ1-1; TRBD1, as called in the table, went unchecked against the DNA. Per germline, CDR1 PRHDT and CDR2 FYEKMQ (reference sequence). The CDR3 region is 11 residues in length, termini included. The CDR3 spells CASSLVDRMYL.

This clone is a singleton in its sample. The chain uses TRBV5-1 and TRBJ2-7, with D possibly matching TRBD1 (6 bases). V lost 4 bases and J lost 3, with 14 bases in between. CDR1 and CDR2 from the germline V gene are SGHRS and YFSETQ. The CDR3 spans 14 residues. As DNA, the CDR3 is TGCGCCAGCAGCCTCGGGACATATTTCTACGAGCAGTACTTC. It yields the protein CASSLGTYFYEQYF.

The CDR3 coding sequence is TGCGCCAGCAGCCAAGATGAGAATAGCGCAGATACGCAGTATTTT. It yields the protein CASSQDENSADTQYF. This chain connects TRBV4-1 to TRBJ2-3; the D gene is possibly TRBD2 (5 bases). The CDR3 length is 15 residues. Germline V gene lookup returns CDR1 MGHRA and CDR2 YSYEKL. V lost 0 bases to trimming and J lost 4 bases, with 11 bases between them.

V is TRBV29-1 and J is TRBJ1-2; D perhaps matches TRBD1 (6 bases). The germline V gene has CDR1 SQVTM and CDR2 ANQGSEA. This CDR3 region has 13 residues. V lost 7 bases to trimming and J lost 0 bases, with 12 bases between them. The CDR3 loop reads CSGGGGANYGYTF. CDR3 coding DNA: TGCAGCGGCGGAGGGGGAGCTAACTATGGCTACACCTTC.

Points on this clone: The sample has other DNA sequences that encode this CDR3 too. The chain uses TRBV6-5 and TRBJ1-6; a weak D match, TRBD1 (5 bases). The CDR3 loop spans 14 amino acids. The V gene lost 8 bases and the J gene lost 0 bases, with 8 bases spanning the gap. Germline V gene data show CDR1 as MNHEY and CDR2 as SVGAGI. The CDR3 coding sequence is TGTGCCAGCCGACAGAGCTCCTATAATTCACCCCTCCACTTT. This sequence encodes CASRQSSYNSPLHF.

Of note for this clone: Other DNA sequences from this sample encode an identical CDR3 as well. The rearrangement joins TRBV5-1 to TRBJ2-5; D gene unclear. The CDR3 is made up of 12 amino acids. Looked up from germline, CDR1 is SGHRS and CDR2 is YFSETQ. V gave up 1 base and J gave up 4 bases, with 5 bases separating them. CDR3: CASSLSRETQYF. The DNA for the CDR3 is TGCGCCAGCAGCTTGTCGCGAGAGACCCAGTACTTC.

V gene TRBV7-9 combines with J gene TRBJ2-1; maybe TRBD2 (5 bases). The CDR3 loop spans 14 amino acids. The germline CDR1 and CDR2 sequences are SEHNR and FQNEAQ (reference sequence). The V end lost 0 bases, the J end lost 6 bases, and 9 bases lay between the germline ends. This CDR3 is CASSLAGDPNEQFF. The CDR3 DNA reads TGTGCCAGCAGCTTAGCGGGAGACCCCAATGAGCAGTTCTTC. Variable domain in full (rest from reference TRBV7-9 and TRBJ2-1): DTGVSQNPRHKITKRGQNVTFRCDPISEHNRLYWYRQTLGQGPEFLTYFQNEAQLEKSRLLSDRFSAERPKGSFSTLEIQRTEQGDSAMYLCASSLAGDPNEQFFGPGTRLTVL.

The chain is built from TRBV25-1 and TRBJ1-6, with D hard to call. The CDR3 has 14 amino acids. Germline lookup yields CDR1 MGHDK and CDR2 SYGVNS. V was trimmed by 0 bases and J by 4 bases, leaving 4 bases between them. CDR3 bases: TGTGCCAGCAGTGAATATAAGTATAATTCACCCCTCCACTTT. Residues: CASSEYKYNSPLHF.

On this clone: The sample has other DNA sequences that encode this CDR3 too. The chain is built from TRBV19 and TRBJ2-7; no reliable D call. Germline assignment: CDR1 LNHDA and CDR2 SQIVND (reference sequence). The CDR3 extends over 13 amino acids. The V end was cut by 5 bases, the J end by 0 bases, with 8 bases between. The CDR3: CASSPRASYEQYF. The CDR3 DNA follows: TGTGCCAGTAGTCCACGAGCCTCCTACGAGCAGTACTTC.

CDR3 loop: CASSRSAFETQYF. The CDR3, as DNA: TGTGCCAGCAGTCGATCTGCCTTTGAGACCCAGTACTTC. V gene TRBV28 combines with J gene TRBJ2-5; D remains unclear. Trimming removed 5 bases from V and 5 bases from J, with 12 bases in between. The germline gives CDR1 MDHEN, CDR2 SYDVKM. CDR3 length: 13 amino acids.

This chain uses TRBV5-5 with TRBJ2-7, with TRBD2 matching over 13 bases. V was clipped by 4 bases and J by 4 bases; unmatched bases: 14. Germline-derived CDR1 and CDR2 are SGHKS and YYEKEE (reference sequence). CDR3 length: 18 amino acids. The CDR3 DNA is TGTGCCAGCAGCAAACTAGCGGGAGGGCCCGAAACCCCGTACGAGCAGTACTTC. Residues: CASSKLAGGPETPYEQYF.

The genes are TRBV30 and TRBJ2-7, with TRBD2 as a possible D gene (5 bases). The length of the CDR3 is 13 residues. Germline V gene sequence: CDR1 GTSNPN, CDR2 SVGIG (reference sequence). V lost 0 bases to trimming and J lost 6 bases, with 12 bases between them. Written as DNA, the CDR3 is TGTGCCTGGAGTGTACTTCTCGGAGGCGAGCAGTACTTC. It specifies CAWSVLLGGEQYF.

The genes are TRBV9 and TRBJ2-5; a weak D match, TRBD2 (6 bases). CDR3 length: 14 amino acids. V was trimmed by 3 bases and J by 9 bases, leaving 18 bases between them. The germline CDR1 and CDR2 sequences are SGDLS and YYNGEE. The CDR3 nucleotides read TGTGCCAGCAGCGCGGGCGGGACCGGGACGGCCCAGTACTTC. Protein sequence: CASSAGGTGTAQYF.